Listed below are T cell receptor beta chains from one sample, sequenced in a study of T cells in Graves' hyperthyroidism and ophthalmopathy. MiXCR was run by TCRdb on the multiplex PCR reads, yielding one entry per CDR3 protein. The sample holds roughly 290,000 distinct CDR3 sequences, over 15% seen once. The sample consisted of blood. These receptors were taken from a woman aged 60-75 years with Graves' ophthalmopathy. Both conserved end residues are part of each CDR3. Clone sizes are given selectively: once, few, many, or a class where the clone is expanded.

abundance: many; j_gene: TRBJ1-1; v_gene: TRBV6-2/TRBV6-3; CDR3aa: CASSYNGGNTEAFF
abundance: many; j_gene: TRBJ2-3; v_gene: TRBV6-1; CDR3aa: CASRPWGRTSTDTQYF
abundance: NA; j_gene: TRBJ1-5; v_gene: TRBV19; CDR3aa: CASSTGASSNQPQHF
abundance: NA; j_gene: TRBJ2-3; v_gene: TRBV24-1; CDR3aa: CATSDWRDSGHATDTQYF
abundance: NA; j_gene: TRBJ1-5; v_gene: TRBV4-2; CDR3aa: CASSQGAGDQPQHF
abundance: many; j_gene: TRBJ2-5; v_gene: TRBV4-3; CDR3aa: CASSQDVGGAGTQYF
abundance: many; j_gene: TRBJ1-1; v_gene: TRBV18; CDR3aa: CASSPGQAKYTEAFF
abundance: NA; j_gene: TRBJ2-5; v_gene: TRBV4-1; CDR3aa: CASSQVIGEETQYF
abundance: NA; j_gene: TRBJ2-7; v_gene: TRBV5-1; CDR3aa: CASSSRPRGSGEQYF
abundance: many; j_gene: TRBJ2-1; v_gene: TRBV20-1; CDR3aa: CSATSGGYNEQFF
abundance: many; j_gene: TRBJ2-1; v_gene: TRBV7-8; CDR3aa: CASSLVAVVGGYSEQFF
abundance: NA; j_gene: TRBJ1-6; v_gene: TRBV9; CDR3aa: CASSVGQGSNSPLHF
abundance: many; j_gene: TRBJ2-7; v_gene: TRBV4-1; CDR3aa: CASSHPGTADYEQYF
abundance: many; j_gene: TRBJ2-1; v_gene: TRBV30; CDR3aa: CAQTKRGVYNEQFF
abundance: NA; j_gene: TRBJ1-6; v_gene: TRBV27; CDR3aa: CASSPDRGFSPLHF
abundance: NA; j_gene: TRBJ1-2; v_gene: TRBV5-1; CDR3aa: CASSPGGAFYGYTF
abundance: few; j_gene: TRBJ1-2; v_gene: TRBV7-2; CDR3aa: CASSPEGSNYGYTF
abundance: NA; j_gene: TRBJ2-7; v_gene: TRBV7-2; CDR3aa: CASSPEGRTSSYEQYF
abundance: many; j_gene: TRBJ1-5; v_gene: TRBV29-1; CDR3aa: CSAKGPGDLSQHF
abundance: many; j_gene: TRBJ1-5; v_gene: TRBV20-1; CDR3aa: CSAPSGGANQPQHF
abundance: NA; j_gene: TRBJ2-3; v_gene: TRBV27; CDR3aa: CASSFSGTSSDTQYF
abundance: few; j_gene: TRBJ2-2; v_gene: TRBV6-1; CDR3aa: CASSFPGQGVPGELFF
abundance: many; j_gene: TRBJ2-1; v_gene: TRBV20-1; CDR3aa: CSAPGTSFNEQFF
abundance: many; j_gene: TRBJ2-3; v_gene: TRBV20-1; CDR3aa: CSASLTSGAGDTQYF
abundance: few; j_gene: TRBJ1-5; v_gene: TRBV19; CDR3aa: CASSPWTGGIGNQPQHF
abundance: NA; j_gene: TRBJ1-1; v_gene: TRBV10-3; CDR3aa: CAISPVGGSYTEAFF
abundance: NA; j_gene: TRBJ2-1; v_gene: TRBV19; CDR3aa: CASKRGQGLDEQFF
abundance: few; j_gene: TRBJ2-3; v_gene: TRBV9; CDR3aa: CASSVESRDTQYF
abundance: NA; j_gene: TRBJ1-1; v_gene: TRBV28; CDR3aa: CASSSLGWDTEAFF
abundance: many; j_gene: TRBJ1-1; v_gene: TRBV12-3/TRBV12-4; CDR3aa: CASSPGRKTEAFF
abundance: many; j_gene: TRBJ2-7; v_gene: TRBV28; CDR3aa: CASSPAGQGADEQYF
abundance: many; j_gene: TRBJ1-5; v_gene: TRBV20-1; CDR3aa: CSASRDSTVDQPQHF
abundance: many; j_gene: TRBJ2-5; v_gene: TRBV12-3/TRBV12-4; CDR3aa: CASSRVGTLGETQYF
abundance: NA; j_gene: TRBJ1-2; v_gene: TRBV2; CDR3aa: CASSEGRGSGYTF
abundance: many; j_gene: TRBJ1-1; v_gene: TRBV3-1; CDR3aa: CASSPDMGTEAFF
abundance: few; j_gene: TRBJ2-1; v_gene: TRBV4-3; CDR3aa: CASSQDPGTSGRVYNEQFF
abundance: many; j_gene: TRBJ1-1; v_gene: TRBV7-9; CDR3aa: CASSLGGHFTEAFF
abundance: many; j_gene: TRBJ1-6; v_gene: TRBV27; CDR3aa: CASSLSTLYNSPLHF
abundance: many; j_gene: TRBJ2-1; v_gene: TRBV20-1; CDR3aa: CSADSGGAYNEQFF
abundance: NA; j_gene: TRBJ2-2; v_gene: TRBV2; CDR3aa: CASSLDKGRTGELFF
abundance: many; j_gene: TRBJ2-1; v_gene: TRBV20-1; CDR3aa: CSAAGTSGVSNEQFF
abundance: many; j_gene: TRBJ1-5; v_gene: TRBV24-1; CDR3aa: CATSEGVGRGNQPQHF
abundance: NA; j_gene: TRBJ2-7; v_gene: TRBV24-1; CDR3aa: CATSDSTGVAYEQYF
abundance: NA; j_gene: TRBJ1-5; v_gene: TRBV2; CDR3aa: CASMGAGRNQPQHF
abundance: few; j_gene: TRBJ2-1; v_gene: TRBV4-3; CDR3aa: CASSQNGGSYYNEQFF
abundance: many; j_gene: TRBJ1-1; v_gene: TRBV6-1; CDR3aa: CASSSPGGAPEAFF
abundance: many; j_gene: TRBJ1-2; v_gene: TRBV28; CDR3aa: CASDNTPVGGNGYTF
abundance: many; j_gene: TRBJ2-2; v_gene: TRBV11-2; CDR3aa: CASSLQIAGDVPGELFF